This T cell receptor beta chain came from a study of blood T cell repertoires in COVID-19. TCRdb's copy holds only in-frame clones and misses some; the assay was immunoSEQ multiplex PCR. Here the sample spans some 190,000 clones, more than 65% being singletons. Participants spanned ages about 18 to 100 years and resided in 20 to 30 US areas. The sequencing input was PBMCs or T cells enriched from blood (not recorded which). The TCR was taken from a woman in her forties or fifties with acute COVID-19.

In nucleotides, the CDR3 is TGTGCCAGCTTAAAGAGGGGGATAGACTACACCTTC. Translated: CASLKRGIDYTF. The rearrangement links TRBV28 to TRBJ1-2; D might be TRBD1 (6 bases). The CDR3 runs to 12 residues. Trimming removed 8 bases at V and 10 bases at J, with 17 bases between. The germline gives CDR1 MDHEN, CDR2 SYDVKM.